A single sample gave rise to the 22 T cell receptor beta chains below, sequenced in a study of T cells after yellow fever vaccination. TCRdb re-derived calls from the 5' RACE reads in MiXCR, one entry per CDR3 protein. This repertoire shows some 560,000 distinct CDR3 sequences, about a sixth found once; its top ten account for roughly a sixth. The sequencing used PBMCs, collected around 5 days after the first yellow fever vaccination. The source of these receptors is a man aged 18 to 35 who received the YFV17D yellow fever vaccine.

This clonotype has more than one count but fewer than ten. This chain connects TRBV7-9 to TRBJ1-1; D remains unclear. The CDR3 extends over 12 amino acids. V was shortened by 1 base and J by 7 bases, with 7 bases between the two germline ends. Germline assignment: CDR1 SEHNR and CDR2 FQNEAQ (reference sequence). The chain's CDR3 is CASSLGAFEAFF. As DNA, the CDR3 is TGTGCCAGCAGCTTAGGAGCCTTTGAAGCTTTCTTT.

The table lists this clonotype with a count of one. The chain is built from TRBV7-2 and TRBJ2-1; 8 bases are a match to TRBD1. The V gene end was trimmed by 5 bases and the J gene end by 9 bases; junction bases not matched to a gene: 9. The CDR3 is made up of 14 amino acids. Germline V gives CDR1 SGHTA, CDR2 FQGNSA. The CDR3 DNA reads TGTGCCAGCAGCATTCAGGGGGCTGGGGTTGAGCAGTTCTTC. Translated, it gives CASSIQGAGVEQFF.

This chain uses TRBV12-3 or TRBV12-4 with TRBJ2-1, with no clear D. CDR3 size: 16 residues. Trimming removed 7 bases from V and 0 bases from J, with 16 bases in between. CDR3 amino acids: CASTPVDGYSYNEQFF. CDR3 coding DNA: TGTGCCAGCACCCCCGTCGACGGATACTCCTACAATGAGCAGTTCTTC.

The rearrangement joins TRBV20-1 to TRBJ2-1; 10 bases are shared with TRBD2. This CDR3 region has 16 residues. Germline assignment: CDR1 DFQATT and CDR2 SNEGSKA (reference sequence). With 7 bases clipped from V and 6 bases from J, the junction kept 15 bases outside the gene matches. The CDR3 here is CSVNNAIAGGGNEQFF. In DNA, the CDR3 is TGCAGTGTCAATAACGCGATAGCGGGGGGAGGCAATGAGCAGTTCTTC.

In its sample, this clonotype was seen a few times. This chain uses TRBV4-2 with TRBJ2-7; 8 nucleotides agree with TRBD1. Germline lookup yields CDR1 LGHNA and CDR2 YNFKEQ. The CDR3 loop spans 16 amino acids. The J segment lost 3 bases and the V segment lost 0 bases, leaving 7 bases of the junction unmatched. CDR3 in DNA: TGTGCCAGCAGCCAAGAGGGGACAGGAGGGATCTACGAGCAGTACTTC. Translation: CASSQEGTGGIYEQYF.

V gene TRBV4-3 combines with J gene TRBJ2-1, with TRBD2 matching over 10 bases. CDR3 length: 17 amino acids. Unmatched junction bases numbered 15, after V lost 3 bases and J lost 10 bases. CDR1 and CDR2 from the germline V gene are LGHNA and YSLEER. This CDR3 reads CASSQGVSSGGAEEQFF. CDR3 sequence (DNA): TGCGCCAGCAGCCAGGGGGTGTCGAGCGGGGGGGCTGAAGAGCAGTTCTTC.

The rearrangement links TRBV28 to TRBJ2-5, with D unclear. The V gene's germline CDR1 is MDHEN and CDR2 SYDVKM. CDR3 length: 15 amino acids. The V end lost 6 bases, the J end lost 5 bases, and 19 bases lay between the germline ends. The CDR3 nucleotides read TGTGCCAGCAGCCTTCACGGGCTTCGGTCCGAGACCCAGTACTTC. This translates into CASSLHGLRSETQYF.

The V call is TRBV10-3, the J call TRBJ1-2, with D unresolved. The CDR3 covers 14 residues. Germline V lookup: CDR1 ENHRY, CDR2 SYGVKD. Trimming took off 0 bases at V and 5 bases at J, with 10 bases between the two ends. In DNA form, the CDR3 reads TGTGCCATCAGTGAGTCGGCAGACCTGTATGGCTACACCTTC. Its protein product is CAISESADLYGYTF.

This clonotype was seen a handful of times. The chain employs TRBV6-1 and TRBJ2-3, with D uncertain. Germline V gives CDR1 MNHNS, CDR2 SASEGT. The CDR3 loop spans 14 amino acids. Trimming left V 6 bases short and J 0 bases short, with 10 bases between. The CDR3 DNA reads as TGTGCCAGCAGGATAGGCCCGAGCACAGATACGCAGTATTTT. It codes for CASRIGPSTDTQYF.

This clonotype was seen ten or more times. The chain carries TRBV29-1 and TRBJ2-1; D call uncertain. Germline values: CDR1 SQVTM, CDR2 ANQGSEA. The CDR3 consists of 13 residues. The V gene lost 8 bases and the J gene lost 4 bases, with 15 bases spanning the gap. CDR3 coding DNA: TGCAGCTGTCGACCGACCCTATACAATGAGCAGTTCTTC. The encoded protein is CSCRPTLYNEQFF.

This clonotype has just a few counts. The gene calls are TRBV29-1 and TRBJ1-1; 7 nucleotides align to TRBD1. The germline CDR1 and CDR2 sequences are SQVTM and ANQGSEA. V trimming: 4 bases; J trimming: 7 bases; junction bases outside the gene matches: 12. This CDR3 has 14 residues. In DNA, the CDR3 is TGCAGCGTTGCTCCTAGACAGGGTAGGGGTGAAGCTTTCTTT. Translating gives CSVAPRQGRGEAFF. Full variable domain (remainder filled in from reference TRBV29-1 and TRBJ1-1): SAVISQKPSRDICQRGTSLTIQCQVDSQVTMMFWYRQQPGQSLTLIATANQGSEATYESGFVIDKFPISRPNLTFSTLTVSNMSPEDSSIYLCSVAPRQGRGEAFFGQGTRLTVV.

The J gene is TRBJ2-1, the V gene TRBV6-4; possibly TRBD2 for D (5 bases). In germline, CDR1 is MRHNA, CDR2 SNTAGT. Trimming removed 3 bases from V and 7 bases from J, with 7 bases in between. The CDR3 consists of 12 residues. This chain's CDR3 is CASSDSGNEQFF. CDR3 coding DNA: TGTGCCAGCAGTGATTCGGGGAATGAGCAGTTCTTC.

The rearrangement uses TRBV6-1 and TRBJ1-4, with a tentative D call TRBD1 (5 bases). This CDR3 has 17 amino acids. The germline gives CDR1 MNHNS, CDR2 SASEGT. The germline V and J ends were trimmed by 5 bases and 4 bases, with 20 bases remaining between them. CDR3 sequence reads: CASSLLMETVFNEKLFF. The CDR3 region has the DNA TGTGCCAGCAGTCTTCTTATGGAGACAGTATTTAATGAAAAACTGTTTTTT.

The J gene is TRBJ2-5, the V gene TRBV5-1; TRBD2 matches 8 bases. Losses at the gene ends were 0 bases for V and 0 bases for J; bases not matched to a gene: 4. The V gene's germline CDR1 is SGHRS and CDR2 YFSETQ. The CDR3 runs to 16 residues. The CDR3 region is CASSLVGGGHQETQYF. CDR3 in DNA: TGCGCCAGCAGCTTGGTTGGCGGGGGGCACCAAGAGACCCAGTACTTC.

In its sample, this clonotype was seen a few times. The chain joins TRBV29-1 to TRBJ2-1, with 9 bases matching TRBD1. The J segment lost 7 bases and the V segment lost 5 bases, leaving 3 bases of the junction unmatched. Germline CDR1 SQVTM, CDR2 ANQGSEA. The CDR3 runs 12 residues. CDR3 sequence (DNA): TGCAGCGTTAGGACAGGGGTAAATGAGCAGTTCTTC. Residues: CSVRTGVNEQFF.

CDR3 nucleotide sequence: TGTGCCAGCAGTTTCGGAGTTCGGGGGTTTTACAATGAGCAGTTCTTC. It encodes CASSFGVRGFYNEQFF. The V and J genes are TRBV27 and TRBJ2-1; D may be TRBD2 (6 bases). Germline lookup yields CDR1 MNHEY and CDR2 SMNVEV (reference sequence). The length of the CDR3 is 16 residues. The V gene lost 3 bases and the J gene lost 4 bases, with 16 bases spanning the gap.

This sequence joins TRBV7-9 and TRBJ2-7; the D is unclear. CDR3 length: 12 amino acids. With 4 bases removed from V and 3 bases from J, the gap between germline ends came to 7 bases. In germline, CDR1 is SEHNR, CDR2 FQNEAQ (reference sequence). The CDR3 DNA reads as TGTGCCAGCAGCTCCATAGACTACGAGCAGTACTTC. It is translated as CASSSIDYEQYF.

The chain links TRBV6-5 to TRBJ1-6; the D is unclear. V lost 0 bases and J 5 bases, leaving 5 bases between the germline ends. Germline-derived CDR1 and CDR2 are MNHEY and SVGAGI. The CDR3 loop spans 14 amino acids. CDR3 sequence: CASSYSTDNSPLHF. For the CDR3, the DNA is TGTGCCAGCAGTTACTCGACGGATAATTCACCCCTCCACTTT.

This chain connects TRBV7-6 to TRBJ2-1, with TRBD2 matching over 10 bases. Germline loops: CDR1 SGHVS, CDR2 FNYEAQ. V lost 5 bases to trimming and J lost 4 bases; unmatched junction nucleotides: 8. The CDR3 loop spans 16 amino acids. This CDR3 reads CASSLGLAGAYNEQFF. CDR3 DNA sequence: TGTGCCAGCAGCCTCGGTCTAGCGGGGGCTTACAATGAGCAGTTCTTC.

The genes are TRBV29-1 and TRBJ1-1; no firm D call. Trimming pared 3 bases from V and 0 bases from J, leaving 2 bases between. The germline CDR1 and CDR2 sequences are SQVTM and ANQGSEA. The CDR3 has 11 residues. Here the CDR3 DNA reads TGCAGCGTTGAGCTGAACACTGAAGCTTTCTTT. Encoded protein: CSVELNTEAFF.

The gene calls are TRBV7-2 and TRBJ2-5; D remains unclear. The CDR3 loop spans 16 amino acids. Per the germline V gene, CDR1 is SGHTA and CDR2 is FQGNSA. The ends were cut back, 5 bases at V and 4 bases at J, with 20 bases in the middle. The CDR3 sequence is CASSAYRDRMGETQYF. CDR3 coding DNA: TGTGCCAGCAGCGCCTACCGTGACCGGATGGGAGAGACCCAGTACTTC.

The chain couples TRBV7-9 to TRBJ2-2; 9 bases align to TRBD1. The CDR3 has 15 amino acids. V gave up 4 bases and J gave up 4 bases; unmatched junction bases: 4. Germline-derived CDR1 and CDR2 are SEHNR and FQNEAQ (reference sequence). The CDR3 protein is CASSWGQGITGELFF. In DNA, the CDR3 is TGTGCCAGCAGCTGGGGACAGGGAATCACCGGGGAGCTGTTTTTT.